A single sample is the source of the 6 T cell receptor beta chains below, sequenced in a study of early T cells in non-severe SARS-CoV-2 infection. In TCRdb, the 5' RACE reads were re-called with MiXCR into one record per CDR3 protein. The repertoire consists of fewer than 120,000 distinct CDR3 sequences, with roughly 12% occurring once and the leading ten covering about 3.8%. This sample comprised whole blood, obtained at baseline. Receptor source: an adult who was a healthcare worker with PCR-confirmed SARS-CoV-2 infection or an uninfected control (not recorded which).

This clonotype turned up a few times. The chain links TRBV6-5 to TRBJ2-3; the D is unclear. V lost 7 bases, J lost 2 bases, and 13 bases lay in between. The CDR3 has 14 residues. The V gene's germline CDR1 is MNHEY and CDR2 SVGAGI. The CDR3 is CASTFKDPTDTQYF. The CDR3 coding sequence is TGTGCCAGCACTTTTAAGGACCCCACAGATACGCAGTATTTT.

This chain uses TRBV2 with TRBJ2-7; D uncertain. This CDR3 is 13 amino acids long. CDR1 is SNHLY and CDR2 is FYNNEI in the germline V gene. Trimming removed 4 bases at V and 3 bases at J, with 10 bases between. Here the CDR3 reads CASSVLKVYEQYF. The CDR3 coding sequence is TGTGCCAGCAGTGTCCTAAAGGTCTACGAGCAGTACTTC.

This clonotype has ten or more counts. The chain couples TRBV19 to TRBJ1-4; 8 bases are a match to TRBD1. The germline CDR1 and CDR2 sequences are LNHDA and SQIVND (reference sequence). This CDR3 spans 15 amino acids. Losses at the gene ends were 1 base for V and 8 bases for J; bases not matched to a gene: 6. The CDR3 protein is CASSIGQGSYEKLFF. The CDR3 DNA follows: TGTGCCAGTAGTATAGGACAGGGGAGTTACGAAAAACTGTTTTTT.

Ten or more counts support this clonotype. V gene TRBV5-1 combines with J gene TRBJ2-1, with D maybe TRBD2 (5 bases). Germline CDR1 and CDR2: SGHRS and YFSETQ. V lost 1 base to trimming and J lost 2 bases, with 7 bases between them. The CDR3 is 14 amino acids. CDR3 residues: CASSLPGTYNEQFF. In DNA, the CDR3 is TGCGCCAGCAGCTTGCCGGGAACCTACAATGAGCAGTTCTTC.

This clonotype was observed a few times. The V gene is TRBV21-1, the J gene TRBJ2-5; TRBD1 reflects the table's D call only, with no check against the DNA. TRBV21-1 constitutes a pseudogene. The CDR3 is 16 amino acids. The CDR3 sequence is CASSKRSGTEKETQYF. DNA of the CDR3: TGTGCCAGCAGCAAGCGCTCCGGGACAGAGAAAGAGACCCAGTACTTC.

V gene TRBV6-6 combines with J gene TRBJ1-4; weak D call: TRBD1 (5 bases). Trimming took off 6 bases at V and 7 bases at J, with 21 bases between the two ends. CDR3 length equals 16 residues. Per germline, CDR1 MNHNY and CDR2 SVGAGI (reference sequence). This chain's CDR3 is CASSLEDWQGVEKLFF. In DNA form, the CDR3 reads TGTGCCAGCAGCTTGGAGGATTGGCAGGGTGTTGAAAAACTGTTTTTT.